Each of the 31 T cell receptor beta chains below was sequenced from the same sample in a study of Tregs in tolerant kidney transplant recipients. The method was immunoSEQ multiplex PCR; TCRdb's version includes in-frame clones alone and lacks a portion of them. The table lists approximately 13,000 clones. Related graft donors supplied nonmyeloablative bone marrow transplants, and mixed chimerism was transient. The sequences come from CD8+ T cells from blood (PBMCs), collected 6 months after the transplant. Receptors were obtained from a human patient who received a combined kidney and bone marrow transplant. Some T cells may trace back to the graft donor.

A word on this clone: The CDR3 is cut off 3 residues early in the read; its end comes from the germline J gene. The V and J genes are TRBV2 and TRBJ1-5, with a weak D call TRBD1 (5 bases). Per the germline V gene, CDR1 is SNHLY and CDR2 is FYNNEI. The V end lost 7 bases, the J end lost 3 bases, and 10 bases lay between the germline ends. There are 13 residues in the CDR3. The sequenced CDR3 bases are TGTGCCAGCAAGGGGAGCTACAATCAGCCC. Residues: CASKGSYNQP. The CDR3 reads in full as CASKGSYNQPQHF.

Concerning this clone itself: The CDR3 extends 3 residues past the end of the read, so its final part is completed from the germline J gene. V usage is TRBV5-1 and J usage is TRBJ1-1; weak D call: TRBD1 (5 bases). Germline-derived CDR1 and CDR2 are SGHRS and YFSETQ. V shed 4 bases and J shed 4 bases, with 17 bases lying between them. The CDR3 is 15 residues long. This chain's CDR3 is CASSPAQGWGTEAFF. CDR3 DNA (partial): TGCGCCAGCAGCCCCGCCCAGGGATGGGGCACTGAA.

The CDR3 DNA, read in part, is TGCGCCAGCAGCCAAGAAACAGCGGGAGGCCCCTACGAG. Amino acids: CASSQETAGGPYE. The whole CDR3 protein is CASSQETAGGPYEQYF. The rearrangement uses TRBV4-1 and TRBJ2-7, with 9 bases aligning to TRBD2. The sequence runs out 3 residues before the end of the CDR3; the remainder is reconstructed from the germline J gene. The V gene end was trimmed by 0 bases and the J gene end by 2 bases; junction bases not matched to a gene: 5. The CDR3 is made up of 16 amino acids. Germline V gene data show CDR1 as MGHRA and CDR2 as YSYEKL.

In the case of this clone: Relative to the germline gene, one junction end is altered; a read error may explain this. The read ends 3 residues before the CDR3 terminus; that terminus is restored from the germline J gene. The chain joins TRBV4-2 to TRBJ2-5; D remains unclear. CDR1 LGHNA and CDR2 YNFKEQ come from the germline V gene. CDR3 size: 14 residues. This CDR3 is CASSLYLGVETQYF. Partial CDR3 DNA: TGCGCCAGCAGCCTATATCTAGGTGTAGAGACC.

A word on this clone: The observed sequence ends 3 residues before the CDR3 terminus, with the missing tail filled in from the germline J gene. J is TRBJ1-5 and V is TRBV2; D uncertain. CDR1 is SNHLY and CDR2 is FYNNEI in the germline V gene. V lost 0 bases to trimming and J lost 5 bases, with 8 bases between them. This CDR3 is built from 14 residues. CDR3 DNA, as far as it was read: TGTGCCAGCAGTGAAGCGGGCAGCCATCAGCCC. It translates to CASSEAGSHQP. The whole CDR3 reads CASSEAGSHQPQHF.

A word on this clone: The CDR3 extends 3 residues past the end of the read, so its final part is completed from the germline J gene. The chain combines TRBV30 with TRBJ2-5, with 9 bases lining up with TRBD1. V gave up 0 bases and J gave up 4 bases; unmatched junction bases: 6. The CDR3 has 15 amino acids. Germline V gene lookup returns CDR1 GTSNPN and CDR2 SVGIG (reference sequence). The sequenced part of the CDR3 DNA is TGTGCCTGGAGTGTACTGTCGGACAGGGGAGAGACC. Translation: CAWSVLSDRGET. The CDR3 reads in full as CAWSVLSDRGETQYF.

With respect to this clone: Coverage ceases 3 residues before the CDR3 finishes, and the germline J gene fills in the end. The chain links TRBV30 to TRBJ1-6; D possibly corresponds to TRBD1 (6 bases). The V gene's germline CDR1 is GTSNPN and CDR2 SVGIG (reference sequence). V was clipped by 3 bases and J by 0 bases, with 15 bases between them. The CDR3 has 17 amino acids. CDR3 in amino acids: CAWRLRDISSYNSPLHF. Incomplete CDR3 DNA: TGTGCCTGGAGGCTACGGGACATATCCTCCTATAATTCACCC.

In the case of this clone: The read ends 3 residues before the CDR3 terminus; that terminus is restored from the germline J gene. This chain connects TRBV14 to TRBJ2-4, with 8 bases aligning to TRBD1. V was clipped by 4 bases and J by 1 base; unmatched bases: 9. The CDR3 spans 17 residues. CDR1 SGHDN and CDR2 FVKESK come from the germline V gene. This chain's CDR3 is CASSPATGGLAKNIQYF. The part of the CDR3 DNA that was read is TGTGCCAGCAGCCCAGCTACAGGGGGTCTCGCCAAAAACATT. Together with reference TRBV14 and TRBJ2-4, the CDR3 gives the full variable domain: EAGVTQFPSHSVIEKGQTVTLRCDPISGHDNLYWYRRVMGKEIKFLLHFVKESKQDESGMPNNRFLAERTGGTYSTLKVQPAELEDSGVYFCASSPATGGLAKNIQYFGAGTRLSVL.

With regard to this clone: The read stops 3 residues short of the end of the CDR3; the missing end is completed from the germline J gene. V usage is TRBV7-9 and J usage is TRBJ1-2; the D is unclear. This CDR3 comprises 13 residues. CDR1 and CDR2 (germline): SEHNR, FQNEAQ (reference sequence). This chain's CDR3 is CASSLGAPLGYTF. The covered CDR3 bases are TGTGCCAGCAGCTTAGGGGCCCCGTTGGGC.

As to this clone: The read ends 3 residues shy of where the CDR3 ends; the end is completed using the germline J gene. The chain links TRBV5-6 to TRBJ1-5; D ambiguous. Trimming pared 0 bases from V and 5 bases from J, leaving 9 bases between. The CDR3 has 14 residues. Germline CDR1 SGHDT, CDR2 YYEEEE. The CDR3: CASSLGSFDQPQHF. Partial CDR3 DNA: TGTGCCAGCAGCTTGGGTAGTTTTGATCAGCCC. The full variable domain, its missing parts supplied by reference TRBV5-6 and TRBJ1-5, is DAGVTQSPTHLIKTRGQQVTLRCSPKSGHDTVSWYQQALGQGPQFIFQYYEEEERQRGNFPDRFSGHQFPNYSSELNVNALLLGDSALYLCASSLGSFDQPQHFGDGTRLSIL.

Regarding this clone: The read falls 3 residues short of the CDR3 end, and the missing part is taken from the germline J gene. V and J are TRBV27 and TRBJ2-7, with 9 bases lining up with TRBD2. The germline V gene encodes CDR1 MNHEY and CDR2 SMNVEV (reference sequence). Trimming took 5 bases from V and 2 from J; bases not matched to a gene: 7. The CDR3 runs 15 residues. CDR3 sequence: CASSLLSGRTYEQYF. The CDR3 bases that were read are TGTGCCAGCAGTCTCTTAAGCGGGAGGACCTACGAG.

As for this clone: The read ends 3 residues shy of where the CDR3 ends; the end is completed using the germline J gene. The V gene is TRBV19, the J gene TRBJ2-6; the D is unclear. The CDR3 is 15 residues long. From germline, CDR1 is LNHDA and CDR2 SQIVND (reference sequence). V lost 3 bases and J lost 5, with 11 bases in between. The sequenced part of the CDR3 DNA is TGTGCCAGTAGTATTGCGAGCCACCGGGCCAACGTC. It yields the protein CASSIASHRANV. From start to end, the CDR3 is CASSIASHRANVLTF.

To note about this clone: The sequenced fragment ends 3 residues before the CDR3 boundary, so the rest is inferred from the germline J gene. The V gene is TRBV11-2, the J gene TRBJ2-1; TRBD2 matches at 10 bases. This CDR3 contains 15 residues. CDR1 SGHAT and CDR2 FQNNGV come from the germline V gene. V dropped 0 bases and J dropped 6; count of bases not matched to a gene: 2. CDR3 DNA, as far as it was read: TGTGCCAGCAGCTTAGAAGCGGGGGGGATCAATGAG. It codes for CASSLEAGGINE. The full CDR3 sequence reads CASSLEAGGINEQFF.

CDR3 in amino acids: CASSAPRNTEAFF. The part of the CDR3 DNA that was read is TGTGCCAGCAGTGCCCCCAGGAACACTGAA. This chain connects TRBV2 to TRBJ1-1, with D hard to call. Read sequence stops 3 residues before the CDR3 end, and the germline J gene provides the missing end. From germline, CDR1 is SNHLY and CDR2 FYNNEI. This CDR3 comprises 13 residues. Trimming stripped 4 bases from V and 1 base from J, with 7 bases between.

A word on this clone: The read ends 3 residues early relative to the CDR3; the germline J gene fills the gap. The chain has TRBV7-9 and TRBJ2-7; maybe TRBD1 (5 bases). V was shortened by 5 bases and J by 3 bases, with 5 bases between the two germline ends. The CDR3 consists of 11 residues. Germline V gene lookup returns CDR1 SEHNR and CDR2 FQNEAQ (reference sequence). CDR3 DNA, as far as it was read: TGTGCCAGCAGCGACAGCTACGAG. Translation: CASSDSYE. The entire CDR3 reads CASSDSYEQYF.

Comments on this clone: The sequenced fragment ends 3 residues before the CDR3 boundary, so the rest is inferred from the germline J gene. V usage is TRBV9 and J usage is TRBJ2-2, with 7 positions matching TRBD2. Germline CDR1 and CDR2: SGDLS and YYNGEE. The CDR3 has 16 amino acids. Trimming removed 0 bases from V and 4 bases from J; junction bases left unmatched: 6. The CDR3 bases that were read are TGTGCCAGCAGCGTAGGGGGGGGTAGGGGCACCGGGGAG. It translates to CASSVGGGRGTGE. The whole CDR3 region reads CASSVGGGRGTGELFF.

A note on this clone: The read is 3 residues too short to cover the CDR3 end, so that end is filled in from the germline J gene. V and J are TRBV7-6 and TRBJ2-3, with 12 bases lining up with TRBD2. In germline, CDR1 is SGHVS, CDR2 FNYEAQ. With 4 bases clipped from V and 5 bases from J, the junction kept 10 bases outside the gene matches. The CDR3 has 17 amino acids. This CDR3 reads CASSSNLAGGPLDTQYF. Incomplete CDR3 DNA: TGTGCCAGCAGCTCCAACCTAGCGGGGGGGCCCCTAGATACG. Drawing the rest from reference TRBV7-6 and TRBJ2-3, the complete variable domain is GAGVSQSPRYKVTKRGQDVALRCDPISGHVSLYWYRQALGQGPEFLTYFNYEAQQDKSGLPNDRFSAERPEGSISTLTIQRTEQRDSAMYRCASSSNLAGGPLDTQYFGPGTRLTVL.

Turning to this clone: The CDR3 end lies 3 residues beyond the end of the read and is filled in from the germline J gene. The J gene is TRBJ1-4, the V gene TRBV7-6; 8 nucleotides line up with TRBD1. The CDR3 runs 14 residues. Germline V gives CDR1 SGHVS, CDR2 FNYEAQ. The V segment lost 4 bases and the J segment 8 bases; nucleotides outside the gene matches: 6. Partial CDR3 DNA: TGTGCCAGCAGCTCCAGGGGGCCTCGGGAAAAA. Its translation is CASSSRGPREK. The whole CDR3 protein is CASSSRGPREKLFF.

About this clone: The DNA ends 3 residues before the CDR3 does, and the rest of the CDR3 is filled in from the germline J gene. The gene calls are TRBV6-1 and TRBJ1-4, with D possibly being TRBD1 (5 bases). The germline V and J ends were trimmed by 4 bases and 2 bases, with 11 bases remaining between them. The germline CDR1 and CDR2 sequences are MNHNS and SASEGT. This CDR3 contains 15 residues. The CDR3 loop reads CASSGRGVTNEKLFF. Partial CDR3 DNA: TGTGCCAGCAGTGGGAGAGGGGTTACTAATGAAAAA.

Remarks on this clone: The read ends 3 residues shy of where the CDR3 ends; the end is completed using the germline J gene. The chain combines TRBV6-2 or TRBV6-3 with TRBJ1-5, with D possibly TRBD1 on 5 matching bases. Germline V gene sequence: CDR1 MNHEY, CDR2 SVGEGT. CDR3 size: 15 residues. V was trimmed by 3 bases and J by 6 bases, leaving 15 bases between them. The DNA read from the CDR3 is TGTGCCAGCAGTTATCCCGACAGCCTGAGTCAGCCC. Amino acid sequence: CASSYPDSLSQP. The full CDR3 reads CASSYPDSLSQPQHF.

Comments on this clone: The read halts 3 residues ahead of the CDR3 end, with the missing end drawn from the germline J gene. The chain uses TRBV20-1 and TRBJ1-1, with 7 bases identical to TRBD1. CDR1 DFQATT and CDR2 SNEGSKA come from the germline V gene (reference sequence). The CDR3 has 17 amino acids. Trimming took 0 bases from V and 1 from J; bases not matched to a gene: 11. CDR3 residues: CSAREFATGKANTEAFF. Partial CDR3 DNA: TGCAGTGCTAGAGAGTTTGCGACAGGGAAGGCGAACACTGAA.

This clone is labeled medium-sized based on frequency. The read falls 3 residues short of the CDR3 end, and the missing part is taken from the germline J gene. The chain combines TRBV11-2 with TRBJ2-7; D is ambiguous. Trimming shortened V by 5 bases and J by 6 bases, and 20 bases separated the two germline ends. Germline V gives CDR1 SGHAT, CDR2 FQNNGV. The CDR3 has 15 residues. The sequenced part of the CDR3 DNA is TGTGCCAGCAGCAACGGGTGGAGTTCTCTTATCGAG. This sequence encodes CASSNGWSSLIE. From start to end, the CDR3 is CASSNGWSSLIEQYF.

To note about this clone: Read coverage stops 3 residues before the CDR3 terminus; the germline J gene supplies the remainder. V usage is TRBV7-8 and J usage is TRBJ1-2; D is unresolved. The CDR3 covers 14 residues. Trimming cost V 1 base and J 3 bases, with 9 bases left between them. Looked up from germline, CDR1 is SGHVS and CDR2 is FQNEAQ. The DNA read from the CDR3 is TGTGCCAGCAGCTTAGGACGAGGGTACTATGGC. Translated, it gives CASSLGRGYYG. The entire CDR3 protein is CASSLGRGYYGYTF. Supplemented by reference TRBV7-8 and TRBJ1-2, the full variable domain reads GAGVSQSPRYKVAKRGQDVALRCDPISGHVSLFWYQQALGQGPEFLTYFQNEAQLDKSGLPSDRFFAERPEGSVSTLKIQRTQQEDSAVYLCASSLGRGYYGYTFGSGTRLTVV.

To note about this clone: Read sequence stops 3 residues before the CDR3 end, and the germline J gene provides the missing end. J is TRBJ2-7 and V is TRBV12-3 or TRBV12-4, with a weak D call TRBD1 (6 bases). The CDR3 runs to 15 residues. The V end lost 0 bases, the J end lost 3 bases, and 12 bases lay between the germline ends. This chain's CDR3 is CASSLAGASIYEQYF. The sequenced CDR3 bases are TGTGCCAGCAGTTTAGCGGGGGCTTCGATCTACGAG.

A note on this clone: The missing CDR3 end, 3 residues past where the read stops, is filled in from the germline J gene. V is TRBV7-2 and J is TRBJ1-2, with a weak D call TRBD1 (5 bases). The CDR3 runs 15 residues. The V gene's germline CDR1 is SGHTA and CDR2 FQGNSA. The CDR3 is CASSFGTSGGYDYTF. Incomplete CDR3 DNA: TGTGCCAGCAGCTTTGGGACTAGCGGGGGTTACGAC.

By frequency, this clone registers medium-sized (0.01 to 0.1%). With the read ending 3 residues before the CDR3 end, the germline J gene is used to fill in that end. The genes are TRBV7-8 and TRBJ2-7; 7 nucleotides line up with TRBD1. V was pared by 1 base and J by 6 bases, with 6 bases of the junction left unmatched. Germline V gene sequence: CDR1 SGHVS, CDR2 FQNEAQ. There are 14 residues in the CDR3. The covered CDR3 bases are TGTGCCAGCAGCTTAGGACAGGGTGGGTCCGAG. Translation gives CASSLGQGGSE. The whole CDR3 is CASSLGQGGSEQYF.

The sequenced part of the CDR3 DNA is TGTGCCAGCAGTTACTCTCCTAGCGGGAGGCCGGGAGAGACC. It is translated as CASSYSPSGRPGET. From start to end, the CDR3 is CASSYSPSGRPGETQYF. The rearrangement links TRBV6-2 or TRBV6-3 to TRBJ2-5; 11 bases align to TRBD2. With the read ending 3 residues before the CDR3 end, the germline J gene is used to fill in that end. Germline CDR1 MNHEY, CDR2 SVGEGT. V shed 0 bases, J shed 4 bases, and the junction held 7 bases outside the gene matches. This CDR3 region has 17 residues.

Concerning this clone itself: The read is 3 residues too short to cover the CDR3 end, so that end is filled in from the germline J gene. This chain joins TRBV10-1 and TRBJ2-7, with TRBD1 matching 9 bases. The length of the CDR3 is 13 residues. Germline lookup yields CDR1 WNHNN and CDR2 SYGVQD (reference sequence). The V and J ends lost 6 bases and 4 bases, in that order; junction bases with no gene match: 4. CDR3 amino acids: CASSRDRDYEQYF. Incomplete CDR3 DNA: TGCGCCAGCAGCCGGGACAGGGATTACGAG.

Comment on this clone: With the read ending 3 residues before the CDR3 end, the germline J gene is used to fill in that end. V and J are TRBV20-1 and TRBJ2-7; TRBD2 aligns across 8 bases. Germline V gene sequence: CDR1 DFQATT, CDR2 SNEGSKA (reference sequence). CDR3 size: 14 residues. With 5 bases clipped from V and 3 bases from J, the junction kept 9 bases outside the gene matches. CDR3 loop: CSAPLGGRNYEQYF. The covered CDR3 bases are TGCAGTGCTCCCCTTGGCGGGAGGAACTACGAG.

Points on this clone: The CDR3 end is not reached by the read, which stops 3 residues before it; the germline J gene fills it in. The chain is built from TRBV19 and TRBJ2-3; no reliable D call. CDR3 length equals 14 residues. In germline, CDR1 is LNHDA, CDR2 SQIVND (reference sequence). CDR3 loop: CASSMWAAQETQYF. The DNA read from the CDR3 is TGTGCCAGTAGTATGTGGGCTGCCCAAGAGACG.

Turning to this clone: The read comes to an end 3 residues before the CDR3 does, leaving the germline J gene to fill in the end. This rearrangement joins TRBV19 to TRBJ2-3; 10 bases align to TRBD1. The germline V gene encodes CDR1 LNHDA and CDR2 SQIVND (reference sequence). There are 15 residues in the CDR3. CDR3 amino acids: CASSTDDRGLQPQYF. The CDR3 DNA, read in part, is TGTGCCAGTAGTACCGACGACAGGGGGCTTCAGCCG.